The 18 T cell receptor beta chains below all came from one sample that was sequenced in a study of blood T cells in healthy people across ages. With a J-beta primer mix and a sample-barcoded 5' primer, a second PCR ran about 6 to 11 cycles. Via MiXCR, TCRdb re-called the 5' RACE reads, giving one row per CDR3 protein. The table has approximately 1,700,000 distinct CDR3 sequences, more than 35% seen once. Material: blood. These receptors all stem from a human donor in good health.

This clonotype was found once. V is TRBV7-9 and J is TRBJ1-2; no clear D. The germline V gene encodes CDR1 SEHNR and CDR2 FQNEAQ (reference sequence). CDR3 length equals 13 residues. The V and J ends lost 7 bases and 4 bases respectively, with 13 bases between them. The DNA of the CDR3 is TGTGCCAGCAACGAAACCTCGGTCTATGGCTACACCTTC. Translated: CASNETSVYGYTF.

This chain joins TRBV5-5 and TRBJ1-1, with D unclear. This CDR3 comprises 14 residues. The germline V and J ends were trimmed by 2 bases and 6 bases, with 14 bases remaining between them. Germline values: CDR1 SGHKS, CDR2 YYEKEE (reference sequence). The CDR3, as DNA: TGTGCCAGCAGCTTTACGAGGGTAGGGCCTGAAGCTTTCTTT. It yields the protein CASSFTRVGPEAFF.

About this clonotype itself: A much bigger clone sits one base away, suggesting this may be a read error. The rearrangement joins TRBV15 to TRBJ2-7; a weak D match, TRBD2 (5 bases). The CDR3 runs to 16 residues. V lost 5 bases and J lost 0, with 17 bases in between. Germline CDR1 is LNHNV and CDR2 is YYDKDF (reference sequence). CDR3: CATSPGGGVGSYEQYF. The CDR3, as DNA: TGTGCCACCAGCCCTGGAGGCGGCGTCGGCTCCTACGAGCAGTACTTC.

The chain combines TRBV7-3 with TRBJ1-1; D remains ambiguous. The V end was cut by 5 bases, the J end by 3 bases, with 10 bases between. Germline V gives CDR1 SGHTA, CDR2 FQGTGA. The CDR3 contains 13 residues. The DNA of the CDR3 is TGTGCCAGCAGCACCGACCCGGACACTGAAGCTTTCTTT. Amino acid sequence: CASSTDPDTEAFF.

This chain uses TRBV7-9 with TRBJ1-6, with 12 bases that match TRBD1. V gave up 3 bases and J gave up 10 bases; unmatched junction bases: 13. In germline, CDR1 is SEHNR, CDR2 FQNEAQ (reference sequence). The CDR3 covers 18 residues. The CDR3 is CASSFGLGDRGRLSPLHF. Here the CDR3 DNA reads TGTGCCAGCAGCTTTGGCCTAGGGGACAGGGGGCGCTTGTCACCCCTCCACTTT.

CDR3 DNA sequence: TGTGCCAGCAGTTTTTCTGACAGCGGAGCGGGTGGCTACACCTTC. This gives the protein CASSFSDSGAGGYTF. The chain carries TRBV12-3 or TRBV12-4 and TRBJ1-2; possibly TRBD1 for D (5 bases). V was shortened by 3 bases and J by 7 bases, with 18 bases between the two germline ends. The CDR3 loop spans 15 amino acids.

This clonotype is a singleton in its sample. The chain has TRBV5-4 and TRBJ1-2; no definite D call. Trimming stripped 3 bases from V and 7 bases from J, with 16 bases between. Germline CDR1 and CDR2: SGHNT and YYREEE (reference sequence). The CDR3 extends over 14 amino acids. CDR3 sequence reads: CASSSPGGLVGYTF. CDR3 bases: TGTGCCAGCAGCTCCCCGGGAGGGCTAGTTGGCTACACCTTC.

This clonotype has only a few counts. The genes are TRBV4-3 and TRBJ1-4; D gene ambiguous. This CDR3 has 13 residues. V lost 1 base and J lost 5, with 5 bases in between. From germline, CDR1 is LGHNA and CDR2 YSLEER. In DNA, the CDR3 is TGCGCCAGCAGCCAAGCCCGGAATGAAAAACTGTTTTTT. Protein: CASSQARNEKLFF.

The chain joins TRBV7-2 to TRBJ2-7; tentatively, D is TRBD1 (6 bases). In germline, CDR1 is SGHTA, CDR2 FQGNSA. The CDR3 length is 16 residues. V was trimmed by 5 bases and J by 0 bases, leaving 17 bases between them. The CDR3 sequence is CASSAQGLSPSYEQYF. CDR3 bases: TGTGCCAGCAGCGCACAGGGTCTTTCCCCCTCCTACGAGCAGTACTTC.

This clonotype was recorded many times. The chain combines TRBV20-1 with TRBJ2-7, with TRBD1 as a possible D gene (6 bases). The CDR3 runs to 15 residues. Trimming removed 2 bases from V and 6 bases from J, with 20 bases in between. CDR1 and CDR2 from the germline V gene are DFQATT and SNEGSKA (reference sequence). In nucleotides, the CDR3 is TGCAGTGCTAGATCCCCCGAGGGGGATTACGGCGAGCAGTACTTC. Encoded protein: CSARSPEGDYGEQYF.

The chain has TRBV20-1 and TRBJ2-3; possible D gene TRBD2, 6 bases. Trimming shortened V by 1 base and J by 2 bases, and 13 bases separated the two germline ends. Germline CDR1 and CDR2: DFQATT and SNEGSKA (reference sequence). This CDR3 is 15 amino acids long. This CDR3 reads CSARGLGPATDTQYF. DNA of the CDR3: TGCAGTGCTAGAGGACTAGGTCCTGCCACAGATACGCAGTATTTT.

Points on this clonotype: The junction departs from germline at one end; a sequencing error may be responsible. The chain is built from TRBV6-2 or TRBV6-3 and TRBJ1-5, with D tentatively TRBD1 (6 bases). Germline V lookup: CDR1 MNHEY, CDR2 SVGEGT. This CDR3 is built from 14 residues. This chain's CDR3 is CATQGWLRNQSQHF. The CDR3 coding sequence is TGTGCCACACAGGGCTGGTTGCGCAATCAGTCCCAGCATTTT.

The chain has TRBV20-1 and TRBJ2-4, with D possibly called TRBD1 or TRBD2 (7 bases each). The DNA end is more similar to TRBJ2-5, so the J call may be wrong. Germline V gene sequence: CDR1 DFQATT, CDR2 SNEGSKA (reference sequence). There are 15 residues in the CDR3. CDR3 loop: CSARDGRQGGETQYF. CDR3 sequence (DNA): TGCAGTGCTAGAGATGGGAGACAGGGAGGGGAGACCCAGTACTTC.

The chain has TRBV13 and TRBJ2-1; 8 nucleotides match TRBD2. This CDR3 has 13 residues. The J segment lost 11 bases and the V segment lost 7 bases, leaving 10 bases of the junction unmatched. Germline-derived CDR1 and CDR2 are PRHDT and FYEKMQ (reference sequence). In nucleotides, the CDR3 is TGTGCCAGCAACCCGGGGGGGTTGGTTAAGCAGTTCTTC. As protein: CASNPGGLVKQFF.

Of note for this clonotype: Germline is not matched at one junction end, which may reflect a read error. The rearrangement joins TRBV20-1 to TRBJ1-1; 7 bases map to TRBD1. The CDR3 is made up of 14 amino acids. Germline assignment: CDR1 DFQATT and CDR2 SNEGSKA (reference sequence). This CDR3 is CSASPRGPDTESFF. CDR3 DNA sequence: TGCAGTGCTAGCCCGAGGGGGCCGGACACTGAATCTTTCTTT.

The chain couples TRBV6-1 to TRBJ2-7; D is unclear. Germline assignment: CDR1 MNHNS and CDR2 SASEGT. The CDR3 length is 16 residues. Trimming left V 3 bases short and J 1 base short, with 16 bases between. CDR3: CASSDRRLGWSYEQYF. CDR3 DNA sequence: TGTGCCAGCAGTGATCGAAGACTGGGGTGGTCCTACGAGCAGTACTTC.

The J gene is TRBJ1-5, the V gene TRBV7-2; no reliable D call. Germline CDR1 is SGHTA and CDR2 is FQGNSA. The CDR3 covers 16 residues. Trimming removed 5 bases from V and 0 bases from J, with 14 bases in between. CDR3 region: CASSPGGRYSNQPQHF. CDR3 DNA: TGTGCCAGCAGCCCGGGCGGCAGATATAGCAATCAGCCCCAGCATTTT.

The chain has TRBV7-2 and TRBJ1-2, with D perhaps TRBD1 (5 bases). Between the trimmed V and J ends, which lost 5 bases and 1 base, there was a span of 14 bases. Germline lookup yields CDR1 SGHTA and CDR2 FQGNSA. The CDR3 extends over 15 amino acids. The CDR3 coding sequence is TGTGCCAGCAGCCGCGACTCGGGGGGTAACTATGGCTACACCTTC. It translates to CASSRDSGGNYGYTF. The variable domain in full, with the rest retrieved from reference TRBV7-2 and TRBJ1-2, is GAGVSQSPSNKVTEKGKDVELRCDPISGHTALYWYRQSLGQGLEFLIYFQGNSAPDKSGLPSDRFSAERTGGSVSTLTIQRTQQEDSAVYLCASSRDSGGNYGYTFGSGTRLTVV.